The T cell receptor (beta chain) described here comes from a study of glioma-infiltrating T cells. Overall study findings and caveats: Non-neoplastic patients had below-expected tissue-blood divergence, while all gliomas exceeded expectation. Only very few CDR3 sequences appeared in both tissue and blood.

CDR1 and CDR2 (germline): SGHTA, FQGNSA. The CDR3 runs to 14 residues. TCR alpha and beta CDR3 regions were amplified from RNA using iRepertoire nested multiplex PCR. TCRdb ran MiXCR on the multiplex PCR reads and lists one entry per CDR3 protein. The sample yields some 150,000 distinct CDR3 sequences, 39% seen once. Remarks on this clonotype: Its antigen remains unknown. Relative to the germline gene, one junction end is altered; a read error may explain this.

Sequenced material: glioma tissue, nonneoplastic brain tissue, or PBMCs (not recorded which). This rearrangement joins TRBV7-2 to TRBJ2-1; tentatively, D is TRBD2 (6 bases). The TCR comes from a human donor with low-grade glioma or glioblastoma, undergoing nonglioma brain surgery, or in good health (not recorded which). Here the CDR3 DNA reads TGTGCCAGCAGGTTAGCCGGGACTTACAATGAGCAGTTTTTC. Protein product: CASRLAGTYNEQFF.